This T cell receptor (beta chain) emerged from a study of T cell responses to AZD1222 COVID-19 vaccine. The CDR3 runs to 12 residues. Germline assignment: CDR1 SGHTA and CDR2 FQGTGA. Trimming took off 4 bases at V and 5 bases at J, with 8 bases between the two ends. The protocol was immunoSEQ multiplex PCR, while the TCRdb copy is restricted to in-frame clones and leaves out a portion. The sample has around 130,000 clones; more than 85% are singletons. This TCR was recovered from an adult in good health. V is TRBV7-3 and J is TRBJ2-5, with unresolved D. The starting material was peripheral blood, obtained on day 0 of AZD1222 vaccination. This CDR3 reads CASSSNPETQYF. CDR3 in DNA: TGTGCCAGCAGCTCTAATCCGGAGACCCAGTACTTC.